This TCR beta chain was captured by sequencing in a study of cytomegalovirus exposure and HLA in healthy donors. Study-level points and caveats: Three chains linked to CMV were shown in vitro to be specific for CMV antigens. Researchers catalogued about 160 TCR beta chains as cytomegalovirus-associated.

Using immunoSEQ multiplex PCR, the repertoire was profiled, and TCRdb retains in-frame clones only, with some absent. There are roughly 110,000 clones in the sample; about 88% occur only once, and about 1.8% lies in the top ten. Comments on this clone: Antigen specificity is unknown.

The sequence derives from a woman between 18 and 29 years old in good health and CMV-seropositive. Sequencing was carried out using PBMCs.

CDR3 sequence (DNA): TGTGCCAGCAGCTTACTGGGGCTGCCAGGGTTGTACACCGGGGAGCTGTTTTTT. Encoded protein: CASSLLGLPGLYTGELFF. V and J are TRBV7-2 and TRBJ2-2; TRBD1 might be the D (5 bases). CDR1 SGHTA and CDR2 FQGNSA come from the germline V gene. This CDR3 spans 18 amino acids. V dropped 2 bases and J dropped 3 bases, with 19 bases sitting between them.